Following are 12 T cell receptor beta chains from one sample sequenced in a study of breast tumors, draining lymph nodes, adjacent tissues. Axillary draining lymph nodes of breast cancer patients supplied the node samples. TCRdb itself ran the multiplex PCR reads through MiXCR, one entry per CDR3 protein. The sample gives under 150,000 distinct CDR3 sequences, about 20% of which show up once; about 2.2% is in the top ten. Source material: axillary lymph node tissue. These receptors were obtained from a female donor with breast cancer. Some clones in this sample may be carry-over from other donors' samples.

This clonotype occurred many times. The CDR3 spells CASSEGVTYNEQFF. The DNA of the CDR3 is TGCGCCAGCAGCGAAGGAGTGACCTACAATGAGCAGTTCTTC. The chain joins TRBV4-1 to TRBJ2-1; D is ambiguous. Per germline, CDR1 MGHRA and CDR2 YSYEKL. There are 14 residues in the CDR3. Trimming took 5 bases from V and 2 from J, leaving 10 bases between them.

This clonotype was picked up a small number of times. The chain recombines TRBV5-6 with TRBJ2-7; 9 nucleotides line up with TRBD2. V trimming: 10 bases; J trimming: 7 bases; junction bases outside the gene matches: 18. CDR1 and CDR2 from the germline V gene are SGHDT and YYEEEE. The CDR3 is 15 residues long. DNA for the CDR3: TGTGCCTGCACCTATTGGGCTAGCGGGATGCGAGAGCAGTACTTC. It translates to CACTYWASGMREQYF.

This clonotype was recorded many times. The CDR3 DNA sequence: TGTGCCAGCAGCTTGGAGGGACAGGGTAATTCACCCCTCCACTTT. Translation: CASSLEGQGNSPLHF. The rearrangement joins TRBV7-6 to TRBJ1-6; TRBD1 agrees at 9 bases. Per the germline V gene, CDR1 is SGHVS and CDR2 is FNYEAQ. V lost 3 bases to trimming and J lost 6 bases; unmatched junction nucleotides: 3. The CDR3 totals 15 residues.

In its sample, this clonotype was seen many times. The chain is built from TRBV13 and TRBJ1-2, with TRBD1 as a possible D gene (5 bases). V dropped 0 bases and J dropped 6 bases, with 14 bases sitting between them. CDR1 is PRHDT, CDR2 FYEKMQ, per germline (reference sequence). The CDR3 runs to 15 residues. The CDR3 region is CASSLGRGGWDGYTF. In nucleotides, the CDR3 is TGTGCCAGCAGCTTAGGCCGCGGGGGATGGGATGGCTACACCTTC.

This clonotype was seen at least ten times. V gene TRBV10-1 combines with J gene TRBJ2-7, with a weak D call TRBD1 (5 bases). Looked up from germline, CDR1 is WNHNN and CDR2 is SYGVQD (reference sequence). Trimming stripped 8 bases from V and 5 bases from J, with 19 bases between. CDR3 length equals 14 residues. CDR3 sequence (DNA): TGCGCCAGCTGGAAAGGGGCGAGAGGACACGAGCAGTACTTC. Its protein product is CASWKGARGHEQYF.

This clonotype has a count of ten or more. The V gene is TRBV20-1, the J gene TRBJ2-3, with no clear D. Per germline, CDR1 DFQATT and CDR2 SNEGSKA (reference sequence). The CDR3 covers 15 residues. V shed 1 base and J shed 2 bases, with 13 bases lying between them. DNA of the CDR3: TGCAGTGCTAGAGGTCACCAGCTTATCACAGATACGCAGTATTTT. It specifies CSARGHQLITDTQYF.

This clonotype was observed many times. This chain uses TRBV3-1 with TRBJ2-2, with TRBD2 identical over 8 bases. Per the germline V gene, CDR1 is LGHDT and CDR2 is YNNKEL (reference sequence). This CDR3 is built from 16 residues. Trimming at V came to 2 bases and at J to 3 bases, leaving 5 bases not matched to a gene. DNA for the CDR3: TGTGCCAGCAGCCAACCGCAGCGGGAGTACACCGGGGAGCTGTTTTTT. It encodes CASSQPQREYTGELFF. The full variable domain, in which reference TRBV3-1 and TRBJ2-2 provide the parts outside the CDR3, is DTAVSQTPKYLVTQMGNDKSIKCEQNLGHDTMYWYKQDSKKFLKIMFSYNNKELIINETVPNRFSPKSPDKAHLNLHINSLELGDSAVYFCASSQPQREYTGELFFGEGSRLTVL.

Many counts were recorded for this clonotype. V is TRBV2 and J is TRBJ2-5; 9 nucleotides align to TRBD1. In germline, CDR1 is SNHLY, CDR2 FYNNEI. CDR3 length equals 17 residues. With V trimmed by 4 bases and J by 2 bases, 11 bases remained unmatched. The CDR3 protein is CASSGLAGTGSQETQYF. In DNA, the CDR3 is TGTGCCAGCAGTGGTTTAGCAGGGACAGGGTCACAAGAGACCCAGTACTTC.

This clonotype was observed at least ten times. This chain links TRBV5-5 with TRBJ1-3; a weak D match, TRBD1 (5 bases). Trimming removed 0 bases from V and 7 bases from J, with 8 bases in between. This CDR3 contains 13 residues. Germline V lookup: CDR1 SGHKS, CDR2 YYEKEE (reference sequence). The CDR3 sequence is CASSLEGVNTIYF. CDR3 coding DNA: TGTGCCAGCAGCTTGGAAGGGGTGAACACCATATATTTT.

This clonotype appeared many times. The chain carries TRBV5-1 and TRBJ2-5; TRBD2 matches at 16 bases. The CDR3 length is 17 residues. Germline V gene data show CDR1 as SGHRS and CDR2 as YFSETQ. V lost 4 bases to trimming and J lost 4 bases; unmatched junction nucleotides: 7. The CDR3 is CASSLPGLAGGGETQYF. CDR3 nucleotide sequence: TGCGCCAGCAGCCTACCGGGACTAGCGGGAGGGGGAGAGACCCAGTACTTC.

The table lists this clonotype with many counts. This CDR3 is CAIREGQGNEQYF. The CDR3 nucleotides are TGTGCCATCAGGGAGGGACAGGGGAACGAGCAGTACTTC. The gene calls are TRBV10-3 and TRBJ2-7; 10 bases map to TRBD1. This CDR3 is built from 13 residues. J lost 5 bases, V lost 6 bases, and 4 bases had no gene match. CDR1 and CDR2 (germline): ENHRY, SYGVKD.

This clonotype was detected ten times or more. The genes are TRBV6-5 and TRBJ2-1; 7 bases line up with TRBD2. The length of the CDR3 is 16 residues. V shed 2 bases and J 5 bases; nucleotides not matched to a gene: 9. Germline values: CDR1 MNHEY, CDR2 SVGAGI. The CDR3 loop reads CASSYPSAGRDNEQFF. The CDR3 coding sequence is TGTGCCAGCAGTTACCCCTCAGCGGGAAGAGACAATGAGCAGTTCTTC.